This T cell receptor (beta chain) is from a study of spatial heterogeneity in lung cancer. About the research overall: The donors, roughly 70 patients with untreated early-stage non-small cell lung cancer, provided the samples. Sequenced follow-up PBMC samples came a median of around 26 months after resection, where available.

TCR cDNA molecules each had a unique molecular identifier. TCRdb re-called the 5' RACE reads through MiXCR, storing one row per CDR3 protein. The repertoire consists of more than 95,000 distinct CDR3 sequences, with 12% occurring once and the leading ten covering approximately 15%. V lost 3 bases to trimming and J lost 6 bases, with 12 bases between them. Germline-derived CDR1 and CDR2 are MNHEY and SMNVEV (reference sequence). The CDR3 has 14 residues. This sample's time point: blood at routine non-recurrence follow-up after resection. Researchers sequenced whole RNA taken from tumor, nontumor lung or frozen PBMC without sorting.

This chain joins TRBV27 and TRBJ2-1, with unresolved D. Sequencing was performed on PBMCs, taken at follow-up. This receptor was identified in a male donor with early-stage non-small cell lung cancer. The CDR3, as DNA: TGTGCCAGCAGTTTTCGGTCTTTAGGCAATGAGCAGTTCTTC. This gives the protein CASSFRSLGNEQFF.